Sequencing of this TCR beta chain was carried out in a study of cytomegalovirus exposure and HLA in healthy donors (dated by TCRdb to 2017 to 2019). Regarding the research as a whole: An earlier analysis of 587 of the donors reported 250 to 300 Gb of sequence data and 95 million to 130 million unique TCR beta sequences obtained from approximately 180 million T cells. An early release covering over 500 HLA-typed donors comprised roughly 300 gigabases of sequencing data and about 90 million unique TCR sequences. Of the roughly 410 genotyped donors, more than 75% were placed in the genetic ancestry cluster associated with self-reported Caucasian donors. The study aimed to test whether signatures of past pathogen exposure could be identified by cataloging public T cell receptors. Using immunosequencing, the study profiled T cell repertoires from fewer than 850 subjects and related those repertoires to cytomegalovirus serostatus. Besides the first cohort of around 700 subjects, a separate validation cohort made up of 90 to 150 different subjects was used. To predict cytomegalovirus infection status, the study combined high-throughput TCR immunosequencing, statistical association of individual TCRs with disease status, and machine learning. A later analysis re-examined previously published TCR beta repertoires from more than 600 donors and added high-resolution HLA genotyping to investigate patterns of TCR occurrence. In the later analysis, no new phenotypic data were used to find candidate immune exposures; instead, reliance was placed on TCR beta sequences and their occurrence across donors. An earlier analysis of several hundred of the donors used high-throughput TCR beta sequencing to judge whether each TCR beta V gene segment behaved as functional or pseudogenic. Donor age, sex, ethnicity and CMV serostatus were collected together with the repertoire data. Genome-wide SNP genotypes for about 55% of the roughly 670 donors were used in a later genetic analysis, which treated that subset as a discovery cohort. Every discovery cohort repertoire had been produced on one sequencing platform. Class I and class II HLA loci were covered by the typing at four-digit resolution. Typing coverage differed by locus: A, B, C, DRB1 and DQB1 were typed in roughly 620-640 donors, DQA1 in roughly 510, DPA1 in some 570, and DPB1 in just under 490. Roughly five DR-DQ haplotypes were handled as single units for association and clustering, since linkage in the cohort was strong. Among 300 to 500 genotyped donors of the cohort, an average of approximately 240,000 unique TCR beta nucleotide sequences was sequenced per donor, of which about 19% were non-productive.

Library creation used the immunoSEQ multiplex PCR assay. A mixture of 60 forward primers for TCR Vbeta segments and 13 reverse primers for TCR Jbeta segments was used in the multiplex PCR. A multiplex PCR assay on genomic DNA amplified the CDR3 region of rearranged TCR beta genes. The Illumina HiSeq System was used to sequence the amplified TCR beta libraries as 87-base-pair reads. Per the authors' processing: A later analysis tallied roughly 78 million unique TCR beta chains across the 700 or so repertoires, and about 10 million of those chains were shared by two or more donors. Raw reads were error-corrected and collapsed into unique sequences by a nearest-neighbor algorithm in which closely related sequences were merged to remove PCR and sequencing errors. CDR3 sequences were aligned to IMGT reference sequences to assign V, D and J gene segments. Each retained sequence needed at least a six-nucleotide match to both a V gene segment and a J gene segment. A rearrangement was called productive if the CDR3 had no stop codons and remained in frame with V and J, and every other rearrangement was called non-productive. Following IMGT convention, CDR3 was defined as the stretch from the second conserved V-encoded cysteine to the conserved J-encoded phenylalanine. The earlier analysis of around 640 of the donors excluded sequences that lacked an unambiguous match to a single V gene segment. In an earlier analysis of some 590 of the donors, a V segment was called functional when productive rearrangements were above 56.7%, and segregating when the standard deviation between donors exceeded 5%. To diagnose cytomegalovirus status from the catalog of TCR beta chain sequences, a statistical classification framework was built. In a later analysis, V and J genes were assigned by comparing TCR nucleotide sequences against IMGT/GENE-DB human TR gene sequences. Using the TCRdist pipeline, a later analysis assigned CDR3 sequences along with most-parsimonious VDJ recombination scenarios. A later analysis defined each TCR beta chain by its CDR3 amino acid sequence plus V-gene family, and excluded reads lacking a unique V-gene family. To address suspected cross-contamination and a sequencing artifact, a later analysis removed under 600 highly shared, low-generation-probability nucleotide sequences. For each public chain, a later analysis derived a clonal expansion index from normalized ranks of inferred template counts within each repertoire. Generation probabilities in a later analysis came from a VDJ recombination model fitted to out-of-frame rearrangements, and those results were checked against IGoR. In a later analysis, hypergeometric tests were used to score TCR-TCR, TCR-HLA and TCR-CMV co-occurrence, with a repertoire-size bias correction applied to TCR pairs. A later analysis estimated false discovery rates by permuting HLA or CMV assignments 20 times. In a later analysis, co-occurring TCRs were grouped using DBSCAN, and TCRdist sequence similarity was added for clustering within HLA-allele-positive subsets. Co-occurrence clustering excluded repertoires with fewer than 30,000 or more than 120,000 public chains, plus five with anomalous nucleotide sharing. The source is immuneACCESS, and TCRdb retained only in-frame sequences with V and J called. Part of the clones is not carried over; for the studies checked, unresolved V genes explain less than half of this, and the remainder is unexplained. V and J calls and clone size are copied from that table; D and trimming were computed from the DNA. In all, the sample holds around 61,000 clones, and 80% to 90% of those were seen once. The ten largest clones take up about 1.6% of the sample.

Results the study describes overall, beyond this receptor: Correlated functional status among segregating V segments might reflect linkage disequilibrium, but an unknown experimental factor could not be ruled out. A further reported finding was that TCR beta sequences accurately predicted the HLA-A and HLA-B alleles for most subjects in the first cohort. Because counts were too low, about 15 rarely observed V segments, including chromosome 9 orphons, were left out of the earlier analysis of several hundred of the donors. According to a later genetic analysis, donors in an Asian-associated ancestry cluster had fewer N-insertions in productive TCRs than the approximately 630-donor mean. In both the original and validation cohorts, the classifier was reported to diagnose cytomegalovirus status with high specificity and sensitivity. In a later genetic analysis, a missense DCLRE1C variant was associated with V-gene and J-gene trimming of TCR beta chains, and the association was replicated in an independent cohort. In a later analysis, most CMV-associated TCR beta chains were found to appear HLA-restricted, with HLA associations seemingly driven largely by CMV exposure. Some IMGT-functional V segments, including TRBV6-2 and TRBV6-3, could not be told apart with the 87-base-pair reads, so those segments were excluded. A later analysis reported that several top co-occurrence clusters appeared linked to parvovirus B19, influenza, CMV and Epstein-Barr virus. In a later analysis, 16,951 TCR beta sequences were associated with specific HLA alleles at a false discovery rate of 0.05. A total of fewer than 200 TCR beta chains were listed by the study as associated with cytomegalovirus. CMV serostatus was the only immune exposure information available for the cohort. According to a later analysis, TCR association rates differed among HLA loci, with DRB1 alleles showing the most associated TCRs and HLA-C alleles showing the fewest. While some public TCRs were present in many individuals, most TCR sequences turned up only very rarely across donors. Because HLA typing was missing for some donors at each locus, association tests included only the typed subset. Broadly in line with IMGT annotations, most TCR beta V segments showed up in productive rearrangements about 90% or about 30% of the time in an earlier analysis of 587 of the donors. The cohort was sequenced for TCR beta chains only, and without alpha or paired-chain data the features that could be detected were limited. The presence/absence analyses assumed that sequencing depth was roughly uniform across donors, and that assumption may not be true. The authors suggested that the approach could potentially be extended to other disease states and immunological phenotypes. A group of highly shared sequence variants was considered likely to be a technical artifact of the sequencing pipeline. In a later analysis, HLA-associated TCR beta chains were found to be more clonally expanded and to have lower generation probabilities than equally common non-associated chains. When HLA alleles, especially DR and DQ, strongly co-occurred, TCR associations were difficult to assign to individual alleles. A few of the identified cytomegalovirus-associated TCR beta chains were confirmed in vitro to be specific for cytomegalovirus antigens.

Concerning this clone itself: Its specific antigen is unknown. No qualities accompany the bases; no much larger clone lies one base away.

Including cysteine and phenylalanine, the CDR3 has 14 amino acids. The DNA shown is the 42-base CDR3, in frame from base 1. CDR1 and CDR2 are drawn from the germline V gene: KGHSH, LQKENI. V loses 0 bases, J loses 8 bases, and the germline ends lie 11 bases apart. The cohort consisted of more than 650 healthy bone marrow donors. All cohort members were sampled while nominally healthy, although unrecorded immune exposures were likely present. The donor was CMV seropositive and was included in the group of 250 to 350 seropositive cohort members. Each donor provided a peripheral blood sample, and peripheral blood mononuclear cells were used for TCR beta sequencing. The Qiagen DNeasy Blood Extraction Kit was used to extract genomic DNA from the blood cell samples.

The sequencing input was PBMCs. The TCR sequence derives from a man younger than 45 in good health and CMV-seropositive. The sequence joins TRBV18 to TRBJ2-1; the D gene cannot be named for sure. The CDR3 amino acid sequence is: CASSPPVTHDEQFF. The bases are TGTGCCAGCTCACCACCCGTGACTCATGATGAGCAGTTCTTC.